This T cell receptor beta chain was documented in a study of T-cell reconstitution after alpha-beta-depleted transplantation in children. Germline lookup yields CDR1 SGHTA and CDR2 FQGTGA. The CDR3 contains 17 residues. Trimming left V 5 bases short and J 3 bases short, with 20 bases between. The library targeted TCRbeta and was prepared with unique molecular identifiers. TCRdb called the PCR reads again in MiXCR, with one record for every CDR3 protein. The data show about 300,000 distinct CDR3 sequences, roughly 9.1% seen once. Sequenced here: PBMCs, sampled before TCRalphabeta/CD19-depleted stem cell transplant. The V call is TRBV7-3, the J call TRBJ2-1, with D perhaps assigned TRBD1 or TRBD2 (5 bases each). The source of this sequence is a boy younger than two with acute myeloid leukemia, due to receive a stem cell transplant. CDR3 sequence (DNA): TGTGCCAGCAGCCCGCAGCCCAGTGGGGGTCTCTACAATGAGCAGTTCTTC. This codes for CASSPQPSGGLYNEQFF.